This T cell receptor beta chain was obtained from a study of blood T cells in healthy people across ages. V lost 7 bases and J lost 2, with 10 bases in between. The CDR3 contains 13 residues. CDR1 and CDR2 (germline): SNHLY, FYNNEI. Then a second PCR, running roughly 7 to 11 cycles, was carried out with a sample-barcoded 5' primer and a J-beta primer mix. TCRdb independently ran MiXCR on the 5' RACE reads; one entry per CDR3 protein. The table includes 550,000 to 600,000 distinct CDR3 sequences, roughly 48% detected once. The sample consisted of blood. This clonotype originated in a man older than 75 in good health. The V call is TRBV2, the J call TRBJ2-3, with D possibly being TRBD2 (5 bases). CDR3 loop: CASNLALTDTQYF. CDR3 nucleotide sequence: TGTGCCAGCAACCTAGCCCTCACAGATACGCAGTATTTT.